The T cell receptor beta chain described here comes from a study of cytomegalovirus exposure and HLA in healthy donors. It was with 60 Vbeta and 13 Jbeta primers that the PCR ran. Measured with immunoSEQ multiplex PCR; TCRdb has only the in-frame clones, and not every one. This sample has around 99,000 clones, with 76% found just once. Germline lookup yields CDR1 KGHSH and CDR2 LQKENI. CDR3 size: 12 residues. The germline V and J ends were trimmed by 5 bases and 12 bases, with 14 bases remaining between them. The TCR comes from a man younger than 30 in good health and CMV-seronegative. Sequencing input: PBMCs. The V and J genes are TRBV18 and TRBJ2-1, with D possibly being TRBD1 (5 bases). The CDR3 here is CASSSSKRGQFF. CDR3 DNA: TGTGCCAGCTCATCCTCAAAAAGGGGGCAGTTCTTC.